The present TCR beta chain was sequenced within a study of T cell responses to AZD1222 COVID-19 vaccine (dated by TCRdb to the early 2020s). With respect to the entire study: Because spike-specific TCR depth and breadth did not differ between the two schedules, AZD1222 recipients who got a second dose at roughly 4 weeks were pooled with those who got a second dose at roughly 12 weeks. Enrollment into the trials was organized by age into subgroups of 18-55, 56-69 and 70-plus years, and those subgroups contained roughly 150, 30 and 60 TCR-sequenced participants, respectively. A total of about 240 trial participants underwent TCR sequencing, of whom around 200 received two doses of AZD1222 and some 25 received two doses of the MenACWY control vaccine. What the authors observed across the whole study: No day 14 peak-response samples were available, so repertoires were characterized only after the peak T cell response. Epitopes outside the regions mutated in the B.1.351 and B.1.1.7 variants were reportedly recognized by nearly half of the unique spike-specific TCRs. Conclusions about previously exposed vaccinees were limited because only a handful of AZD1222 recipients were SARS-CoV-2 seropositive at baseline. Participants were mostly white British, with more females than males. The authors suggested clonal diversity may have been underestimated. The vaccine-associated CD4 TCRs covered the entire spike protein, and the dominant responses fell in regions 160-218 and 743-854. After two AZD1222 doses, both the breadth and the depth of spike-specific TCRs were significantly higher than at day 0 and than in MenACWY recipients. In the small 56-69-year group, the increase in depth fell short of significance, most likely because of low power.

Turning to this clone: What antigen it recognizes has not been identified. Nothing much larger sits one base from this clone, and base qualities are not available.

What the time point label conveys for this sample: baseline before first vaccination. Vaccinee samples came from UK trials COV001 and COV002, including a single-blind randomized controlled phase 2/3 trial of AZD1222 (ChAdOx1 nCoV-19) in healthy adults. For TCRbeta chain sequencing, PBMC samples were collected from trial participants at day 0 and at day 28 after the second dose. The CDR3 regions of human TCRbeta chains were analyzed by immunosequencing. The authors' pipeline ran thus. TCRs in the repertoires were compared against a reference library of SARS-CoV-2-specific TCRs that had been generated with the MIRA antigen-specificity platform. Breadth was defined as the fraction of unique TCRs that were SARS-CoV-2-associated. Depth was defined as the fraction of total T cells that were SARS-CoV-2-associated. Using the MIRA data, each spike-specific TCR was mapped to the spike region that the TCR reacts to and placed in a CD4 or CD8 class. Log10-transformed breadth and depth values were compared by one-way ANOVA with Sidak's multiple comparisons tests. As stored in TCRdb, this immuneACCESS dataset retains in-frame rearrangements with V and J assigned. A fraction of the clones does not appear; measured against another copy, unresolved V genes explain less than half of the discrepancy, and the remainder lacks a known reason. That table furnishes V, J and clone size, whereas the DNA furnished D and trimming. This sample has more than 100,000 clones in its table, and approximately 86% of those were observed once. Approximately 6.2% of the sample goes to the ten largest clones.

The sequenced sample was peripheral blood, obtained on day 0 of AZD1222 vaccination. The sequence was collected from an adult in good health.

In nucleotides, the sequence is TGTGCCAGCAGGACAGGGGGCCGGGATCAGCCCCAGCATTTT. This yields the protein CASRTGGRDQPQHF. The chain uses TRBV6-5 and TRBJ1-5; 10 bases in the junction line up with TRBD1. CDR1 and CDR2 (MNHEY, SVGAGI) derive from the germline V gene. Unmatched junction bases come to 4, with V trimmed by 6 bases and J by 5 bases. There are 14 amino acids in the CDR3, from cysteine to phenylalanine inclusive. Of all the DNA, just the CDR3 is kept, 42 bases in frame from base 1.